The entry below gives a single T cell receptor (beta chain) sequence along with its context. Different DNA sequences within this sample yield the same CDR3. This entry belongs to a study of technical replicates of blood from a handful of donors. Data came from immunoSEQ multiplex PCR; TCRdb stores just in-frame clones and leaves some out. The sample has approximately 94,000 clones; about 96% are singletons. The sample consisted of T cells isolated from PBMCs. The TCR comes from a human donor in good health.

The CDR3 coding sequence is TGCAGCGTGGACAGGGGGCGTTCCGGGGAGCTGTTTTTT. Translated: CSVDRGRSGELFF. The rearrangement links TRBV29-1 to TRBJ2-2; 11 bases match TRBD1. The germline V gene has CDR1 SQVTM and CDR2 ANQGSEA. Losses at the gene ends were 6 bases for V and 6 bases for J; bases not matched to a gene: 3. The CDR3 has 13 residues.